Reported below is one T cell receptor (beta chain). What it binds is not known. These data are taken from a study of T cell responses to AZD1222 COVID-19 vaccine. Regarding the study as a whole: Two doses of AZD1222 preceded a rise in Spike-specific TCR breadth and depth.

This CDR3 comprises 12 residues. Trimming pared 5 bases from V and 5 bases from J, leaving 9 bases between. CDR1 is SNHLY and CDR2 is FYNNEI in the germline V gene. TCRdb keeps only in-frame clones here, not all; method: immunoSEQ multiplex PCR. The data hold 250,000 or so clones, with approximately 95% observed a single time. The chain couples TRBV2 to TRBJ2-5; D is perhaps TRBD2 (6 bases). The sequences come from peripheral blood, collected on day 0 of AZD1222 vaccination. The TCR sequence derives from an adult in good health. CDR3: CASSPSEETQYF. In nucleotides, the CDR3 is TGTGCCAGCAGTCCTAGCGAGGAGACCCAGTACTTC. Variable domain in full (rest from reference TRBV2 and TRBJ2-5): EPEVTQTPSHQVTQMGQEVILRCVPISNHLYFYWYRQILGQKVEFLVSFYNNEISEKSEIFDDQFSVERPDGSNFTLKIRSTKLEDSAMYFCASSPSEETQYFGPGTRLLVL.